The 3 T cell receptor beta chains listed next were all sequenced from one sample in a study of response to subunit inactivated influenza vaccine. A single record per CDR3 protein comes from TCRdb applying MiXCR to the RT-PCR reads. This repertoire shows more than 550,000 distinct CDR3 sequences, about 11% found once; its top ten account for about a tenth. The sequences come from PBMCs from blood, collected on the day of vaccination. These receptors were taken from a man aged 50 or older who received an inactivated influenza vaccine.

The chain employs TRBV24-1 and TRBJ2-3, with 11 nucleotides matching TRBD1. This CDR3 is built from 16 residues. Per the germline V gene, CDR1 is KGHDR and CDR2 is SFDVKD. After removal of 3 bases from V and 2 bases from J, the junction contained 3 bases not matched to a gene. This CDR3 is CATSDPDRGPTDTQYF. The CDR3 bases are TGTGCCACCAGTGATCCGGACAGGGGGCCCACAGATACGCAGTATTTT.

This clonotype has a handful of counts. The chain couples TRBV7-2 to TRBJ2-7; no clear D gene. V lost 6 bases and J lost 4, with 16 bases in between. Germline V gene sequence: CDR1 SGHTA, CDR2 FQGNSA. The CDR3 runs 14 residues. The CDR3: CASRPYGSTYEQYF. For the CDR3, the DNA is TGTGCCAGCAGGCCCTACGGTTCGACTTACGAGCAGTACTTC.

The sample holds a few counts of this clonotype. The CDR3, as DNA: TGTGCCAGCAGCCAAGTTTGGGCTAGCGGCAGAGAGACCCAGTACTTC. Amino acids: CASSQVWASGRETQYF. This chain connects TRBV3-1 to TRBJ2-5; 7 positions agree with TRBD2. V was clipped by 1 base and J by 4 bases; unmatched bases: 9. Looked up from germline, CDR1 is LGHDT and CDR2 is YNNKEL (reference sequence). The CDR3 has 16 amino acids.